Sequencing of this T cell receptor beta chain was carried out in a study of cytomegalovirus exposure and HLA in healthy donors. Notes on the study in general: Earlier results showed most TCR beta V segments being productive about 87% or about 30% of the time.

Both 60 Vbeta primers and 13 Jbeta primers went into the PCR. The protocol was immunoSEQ multiplex PCR, while the TCRdb copy is restricted to in-frame clones and leaves out a portion. This table has 85,000 to 120,000 clones, 63% appearing once. There was no recording of CMV serostatus for this donor. The germline CDR1 and CDR2 sequences are KGHSY and FQNENV. The CDR3 totals 13 residues. Germline trimming cut 4 bases from V and 5 bases from J; bases unmatched to any gene: 4. A word on this clone: Antigen unknown.

The receptor was isolated from a human donor in good health. What was sequenced was PBMCs. The chain uses TRBV16 and TRBJ2-7; 8 positions match TRBD2. Here the CDR3 reads CASSLLSGNEQYF. In nucleotides, the CDR3 is TGTGCCAGCAGCCTTCTTAGCGGGAACGAGCAGTACTTC.